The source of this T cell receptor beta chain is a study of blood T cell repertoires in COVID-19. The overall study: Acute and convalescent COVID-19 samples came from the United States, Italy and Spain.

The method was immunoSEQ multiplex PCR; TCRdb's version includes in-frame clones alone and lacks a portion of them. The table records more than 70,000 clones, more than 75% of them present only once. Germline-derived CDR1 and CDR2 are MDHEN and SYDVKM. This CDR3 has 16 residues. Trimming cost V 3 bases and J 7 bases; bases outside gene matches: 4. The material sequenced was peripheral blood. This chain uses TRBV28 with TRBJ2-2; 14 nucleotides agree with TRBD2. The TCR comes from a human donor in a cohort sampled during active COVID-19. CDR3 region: CASSFRGLAGGGELFF. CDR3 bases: TGTGCCAGCAGTTTCCGCGGACTAGCGGGGGGCGGGGAGCTGTTTTTT.